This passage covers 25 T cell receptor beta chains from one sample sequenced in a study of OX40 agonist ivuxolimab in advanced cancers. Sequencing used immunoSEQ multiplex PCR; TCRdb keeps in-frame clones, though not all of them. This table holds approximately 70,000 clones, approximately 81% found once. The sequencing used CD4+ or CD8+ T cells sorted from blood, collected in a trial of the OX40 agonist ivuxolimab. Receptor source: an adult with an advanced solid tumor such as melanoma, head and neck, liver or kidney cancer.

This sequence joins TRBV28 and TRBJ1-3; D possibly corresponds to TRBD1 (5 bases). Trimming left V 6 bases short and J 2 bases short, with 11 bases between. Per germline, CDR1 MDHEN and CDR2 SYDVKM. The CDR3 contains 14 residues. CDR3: CASSRTRAGNTIYF. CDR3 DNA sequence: TGTGCCAGCAGCCGGACCAGGGCTGGAAACACCATATATTTT.

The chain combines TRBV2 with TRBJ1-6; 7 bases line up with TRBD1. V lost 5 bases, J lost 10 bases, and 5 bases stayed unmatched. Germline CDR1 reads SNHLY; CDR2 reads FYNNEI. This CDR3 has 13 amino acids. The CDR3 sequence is CASSRDRDSPLHF. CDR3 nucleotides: TGTGCCAGCAGTCGAGACAGGGACTCACCCCTCCACTTT.

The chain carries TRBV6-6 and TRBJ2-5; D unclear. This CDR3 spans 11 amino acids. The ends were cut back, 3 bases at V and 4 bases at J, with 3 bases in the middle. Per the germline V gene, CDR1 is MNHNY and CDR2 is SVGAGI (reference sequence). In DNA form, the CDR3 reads TGTGCCAGCAGTTATGGAGAGACCCAGTACTTC. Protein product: CASSYGETQYF.

This CDR3 is CASSFESSYEQYF. CDR3 in DNA: TGTGCCAGCAGCTTCGAGAGCTCCTACGAGCAGTACTTC. The chain recombines TRBV11-2 with TRBJ2-7; no firm D call. This CDR3 comprises 13 residues. The germline CDR1 and CDR2 sequences are SGHAT and FQNNGV. V shed 3 bases and J shed 0 bases, with 6 bases lying between them.

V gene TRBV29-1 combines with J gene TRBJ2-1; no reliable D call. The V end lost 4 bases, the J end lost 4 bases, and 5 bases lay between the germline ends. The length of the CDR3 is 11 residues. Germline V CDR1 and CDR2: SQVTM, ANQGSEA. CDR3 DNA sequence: TGCAGCGTTGGGCAATACAATGAGCAGTTCTTC. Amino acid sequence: CSVGQYNEQFF.

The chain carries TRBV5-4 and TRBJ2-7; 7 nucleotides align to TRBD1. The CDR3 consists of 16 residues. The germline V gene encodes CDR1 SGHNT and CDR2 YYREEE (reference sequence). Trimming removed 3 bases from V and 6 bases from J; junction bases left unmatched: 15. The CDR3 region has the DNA TGTGCCAGCAGCTCGGTACAGGGGTTCAATAAGGTCGAGCAGTACTTC. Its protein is CASSSVQGFNKVEQYF.

The CDR3 nucleotides read TGTGCCAGTAGTATTCCAGGGGGCGGGAGGGCGGTTGAGCAGTTCTTC. Its translation is CASSIPGGGRAVEQFF. J is TRBJ2-1 and V is TRBV19; tentatively, D is TRBD2 (9 bases). Trimming cost V 3 bases and J 9 bases, with 21 bases left between them. Germline V lookup: CDR1 LNHDA, CDR2 SQIVND (reference sequence). The CDR3 contains 16 residues.

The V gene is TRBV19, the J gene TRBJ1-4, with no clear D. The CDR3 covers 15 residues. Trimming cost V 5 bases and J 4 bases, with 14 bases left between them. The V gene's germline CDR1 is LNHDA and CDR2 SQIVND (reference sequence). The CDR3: CASSPRGTYNEKLFF. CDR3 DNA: TGTGCCAGTAGTCCCCGGGGAACTTATAATGAAAAACTGTTTTTT.

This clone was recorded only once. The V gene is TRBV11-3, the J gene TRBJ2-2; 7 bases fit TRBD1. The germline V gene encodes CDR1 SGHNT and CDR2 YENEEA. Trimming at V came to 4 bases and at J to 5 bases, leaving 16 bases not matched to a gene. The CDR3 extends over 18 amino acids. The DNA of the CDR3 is TGTGCCAGCAGCTCTAGTACATGGGACAGCCCTTGGACCGGGGAGCTGTTTTTT. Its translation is CASSSSTWDSPWTGELFF.

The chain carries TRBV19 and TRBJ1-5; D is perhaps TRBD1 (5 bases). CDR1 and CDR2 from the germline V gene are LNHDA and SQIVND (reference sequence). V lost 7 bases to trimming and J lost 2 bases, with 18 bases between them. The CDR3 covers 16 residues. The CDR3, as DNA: TGTGCCAGTATCAACCAGGGAACAATGGGCAATCAGCCCCAGCATTTT. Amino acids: CASINQGTMGNQPQHF.

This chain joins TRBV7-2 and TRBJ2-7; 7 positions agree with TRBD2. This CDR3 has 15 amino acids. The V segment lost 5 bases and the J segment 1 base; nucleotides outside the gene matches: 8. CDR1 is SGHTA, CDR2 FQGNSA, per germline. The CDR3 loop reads CASSPSGRVSYEQYF. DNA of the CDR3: TGTGCCAGCAGCCCCTCAGGGAGGGTTTCCTACGAGCAGTACTTC.

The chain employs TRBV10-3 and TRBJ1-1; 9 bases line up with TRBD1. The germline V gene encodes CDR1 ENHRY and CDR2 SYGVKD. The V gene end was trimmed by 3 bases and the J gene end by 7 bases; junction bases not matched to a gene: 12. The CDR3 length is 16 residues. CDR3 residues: CAISDPGQGPGGEAFF. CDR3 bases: TGTGCCATCAGTGACCCGGGACAGGGCCCCGGAGGTGAAGCTTTCTTT.

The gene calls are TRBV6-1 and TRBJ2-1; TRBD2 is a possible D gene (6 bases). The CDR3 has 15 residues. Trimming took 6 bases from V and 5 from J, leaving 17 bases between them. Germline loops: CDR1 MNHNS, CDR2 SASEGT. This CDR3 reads CASRGEAGLDNEQFF. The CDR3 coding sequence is TGTGCCAGCAGGGGGGAGGCAGGGCTCGACAATGAGCAGTTCTTC.

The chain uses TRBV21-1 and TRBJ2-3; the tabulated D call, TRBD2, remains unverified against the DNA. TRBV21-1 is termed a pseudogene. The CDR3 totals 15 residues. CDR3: CASSFPSERTDTQYF. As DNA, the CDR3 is TGTGCCAGCAGCTTCCCTAGCGAGCGCACAGATACGCAGTATTTT.

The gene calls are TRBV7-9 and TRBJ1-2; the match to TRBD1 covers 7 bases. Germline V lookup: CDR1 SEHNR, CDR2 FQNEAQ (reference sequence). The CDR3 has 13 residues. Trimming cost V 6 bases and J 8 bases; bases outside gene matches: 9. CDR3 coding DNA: TGTGCCAGCAGTCAAGGACAGGTAGTGGGCTACACCTTC. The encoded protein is CASSQGQVVGYTF.

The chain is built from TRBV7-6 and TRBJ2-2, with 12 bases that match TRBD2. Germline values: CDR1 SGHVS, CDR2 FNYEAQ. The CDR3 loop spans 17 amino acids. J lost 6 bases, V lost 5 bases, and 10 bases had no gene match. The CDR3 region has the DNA TGTGCCAGCAGCATTAAGACTAGCGGGAGTATCCCCGGGGAGCTGTTTTTT. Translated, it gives CASSIKTSGSIPGELFF.

The DNA for the CDR3 is TGTGCCAGCAGCAAGACAGGGAACACTGAAGCTTTCTTT. Protein product: CASSKTGNTEAFF. The chain uses TRBV6-5 and TRBJ1-1; weak D call: TRBD1 (6 bases). The V gene lost 6 bases and the J gene lost 1 base, with 9 bases spanning the gap. Looked up from germline, CDR1 is MNHEY and CDR2 is SVGAGI. This CDR3 has 13 residues.

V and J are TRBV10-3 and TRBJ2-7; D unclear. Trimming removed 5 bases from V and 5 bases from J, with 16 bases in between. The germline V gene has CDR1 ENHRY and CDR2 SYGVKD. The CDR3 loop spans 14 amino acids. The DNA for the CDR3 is TGTGCCATCAGTTTAGGGAATGGTCTAGACGAGCAGTACTTC. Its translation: CAISLGNGLDEQYF.

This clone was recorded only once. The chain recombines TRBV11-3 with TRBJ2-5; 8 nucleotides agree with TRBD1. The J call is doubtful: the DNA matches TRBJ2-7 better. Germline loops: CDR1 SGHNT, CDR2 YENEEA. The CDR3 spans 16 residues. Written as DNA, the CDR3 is TGTGCCAGCAGCTTAGGCCCTTCGGGGACAGGCTACGAGCAGTACTTC. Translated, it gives CASSLGPSGTGYEQYF.

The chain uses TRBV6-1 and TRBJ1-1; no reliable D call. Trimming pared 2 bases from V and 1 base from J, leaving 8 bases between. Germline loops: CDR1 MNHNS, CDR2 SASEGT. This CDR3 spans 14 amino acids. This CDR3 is CASSELGWNTEAFF. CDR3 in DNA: TGTGCCAGCAGTGAATTAGGATGGAACACTGAAGCTTTCTTT.

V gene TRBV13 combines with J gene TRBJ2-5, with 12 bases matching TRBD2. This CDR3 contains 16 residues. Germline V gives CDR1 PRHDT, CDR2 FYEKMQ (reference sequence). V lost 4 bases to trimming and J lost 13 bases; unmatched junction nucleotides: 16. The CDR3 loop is CASSSNLAGGPGLLYF. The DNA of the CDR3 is TGTGCCAGCAGCTCGAACCTAGCGGGAGGGCCCGGCCTGCTGTACTTC.

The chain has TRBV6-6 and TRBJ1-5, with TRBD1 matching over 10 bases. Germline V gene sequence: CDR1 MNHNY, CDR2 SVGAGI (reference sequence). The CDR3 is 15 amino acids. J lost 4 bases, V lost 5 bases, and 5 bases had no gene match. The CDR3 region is CASSPMGQGNQPQHF. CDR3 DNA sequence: TGTGCCAGCAGTCCCATGGGACAGGGGAATCAGCCCCAGCATTTT.

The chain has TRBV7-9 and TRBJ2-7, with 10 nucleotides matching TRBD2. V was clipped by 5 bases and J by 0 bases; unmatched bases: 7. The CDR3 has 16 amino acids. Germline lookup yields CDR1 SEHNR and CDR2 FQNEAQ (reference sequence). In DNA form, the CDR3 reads TGTGCCAGCAGCCCCGGACTAGCGGCTTCCTCCTACGAGCAGTACTTC. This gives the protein CASSPGLAASSYEQYF.

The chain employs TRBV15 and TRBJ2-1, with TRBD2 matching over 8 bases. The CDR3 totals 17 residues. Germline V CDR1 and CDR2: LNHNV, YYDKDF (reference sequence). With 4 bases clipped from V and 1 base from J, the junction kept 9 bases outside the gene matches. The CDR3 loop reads CATSKEGGGISYNEQFF. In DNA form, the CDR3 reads TGTGCCACCAGCAAGGAGGGCGGGGGGATATCCTACAATGAGCAGTTCTTC.

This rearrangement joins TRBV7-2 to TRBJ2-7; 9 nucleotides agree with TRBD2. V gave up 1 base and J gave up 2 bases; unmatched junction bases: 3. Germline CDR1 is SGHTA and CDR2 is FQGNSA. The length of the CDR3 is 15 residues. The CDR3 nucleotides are TGTGCCAGCAGCTTAGGCCTAGCGGGACCCTACGAGCAGTACTTC. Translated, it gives CASSLGLAGPYEQYF.